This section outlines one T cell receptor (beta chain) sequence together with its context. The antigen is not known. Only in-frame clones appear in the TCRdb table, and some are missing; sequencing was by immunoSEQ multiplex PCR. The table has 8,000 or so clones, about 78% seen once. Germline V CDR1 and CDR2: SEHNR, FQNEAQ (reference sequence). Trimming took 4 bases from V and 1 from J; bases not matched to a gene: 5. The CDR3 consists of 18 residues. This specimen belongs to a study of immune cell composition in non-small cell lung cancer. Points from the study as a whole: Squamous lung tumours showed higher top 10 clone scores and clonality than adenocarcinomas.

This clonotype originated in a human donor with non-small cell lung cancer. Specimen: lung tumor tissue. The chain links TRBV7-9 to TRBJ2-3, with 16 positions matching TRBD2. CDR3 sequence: CASSSAGTSGGGTDTQYF. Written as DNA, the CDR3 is TGTGCCAGCAGCTCCGCCGGGACTAGCGGGGGGGGCACAGATACGCAGTATTTT. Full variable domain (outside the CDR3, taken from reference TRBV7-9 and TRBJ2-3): DTGVSQNPRHKITKRGQNVTFRCDPISEHNRLYWYRQTLGQGPEFLTYFQNEAQLEKSRLLSDRFSAERPKGSFSTLEIQRTEQGDSAMYLCASSSAGTSGGGTDTQYFGPGTRLTVL.